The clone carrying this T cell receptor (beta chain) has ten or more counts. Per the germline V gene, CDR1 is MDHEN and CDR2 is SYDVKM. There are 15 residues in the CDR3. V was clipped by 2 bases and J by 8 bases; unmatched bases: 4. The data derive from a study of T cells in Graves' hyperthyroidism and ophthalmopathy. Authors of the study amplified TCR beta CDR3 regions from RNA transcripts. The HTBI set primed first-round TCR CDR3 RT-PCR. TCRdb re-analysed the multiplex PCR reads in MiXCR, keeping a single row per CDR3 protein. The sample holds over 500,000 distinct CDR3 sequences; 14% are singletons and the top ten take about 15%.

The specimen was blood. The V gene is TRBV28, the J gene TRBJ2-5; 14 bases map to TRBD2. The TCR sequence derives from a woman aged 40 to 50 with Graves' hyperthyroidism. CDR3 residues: CASSLRLAGGLTQYF. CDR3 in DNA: TGTGCCAGCAGTTTAAGACTAGCGGGAGGGTTAACCCAGTACTTC. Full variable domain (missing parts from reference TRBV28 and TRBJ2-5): DVKVTQSSRYLVKRTGEKVFLECVQDMDHENMFWYRQDPGLGLRLIYFSYDVKMKEKGDIPEGYSVSREKKERFSLILESASTNQTSMYLCASSLRLAGGLTQYFGPGTRLLVL.